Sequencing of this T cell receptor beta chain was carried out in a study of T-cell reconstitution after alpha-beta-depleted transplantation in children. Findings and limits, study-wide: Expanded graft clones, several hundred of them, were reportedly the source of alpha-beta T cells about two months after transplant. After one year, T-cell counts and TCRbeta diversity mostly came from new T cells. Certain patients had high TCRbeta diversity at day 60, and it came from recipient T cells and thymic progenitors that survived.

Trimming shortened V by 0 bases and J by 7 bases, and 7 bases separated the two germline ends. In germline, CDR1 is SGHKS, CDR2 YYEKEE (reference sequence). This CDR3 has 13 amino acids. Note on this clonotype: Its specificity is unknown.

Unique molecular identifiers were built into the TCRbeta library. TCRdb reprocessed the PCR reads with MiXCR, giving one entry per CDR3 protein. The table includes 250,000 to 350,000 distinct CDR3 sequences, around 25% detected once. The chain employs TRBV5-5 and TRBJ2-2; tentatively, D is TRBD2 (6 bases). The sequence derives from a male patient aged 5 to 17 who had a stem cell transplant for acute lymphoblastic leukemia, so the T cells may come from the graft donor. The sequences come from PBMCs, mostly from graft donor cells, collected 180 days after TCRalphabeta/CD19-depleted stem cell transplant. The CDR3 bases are TGTGCCAGCAGCTTGGGGAGGGTCGGGGAGCTGTTTTTT. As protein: CASSLGRVGELFF. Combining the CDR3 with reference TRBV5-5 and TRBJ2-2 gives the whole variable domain DAGVTQSPTHLIKTRGQQVTLRCSPISGHKSVSWYQQVLGQGPQFIFQYYEKEERGRGNFPDRFSARQFPNYSSELNVNALLLGDSALYLCASSLGRVGELFFGEGSRLTVL.